This TCR beta chain was profiled in a study of memory CD4+ T cells and cytomegalovirus serostatus. At the level of the study: Donors were healthy Belgian adults, 9 or 10 CMV seropositive and 20 to 25 seronegative. Study-level points and caveats: Of approximately 160 reported CMV TCRbeta sequences, some 67 were found in memory CD4+ repertoires.

Some clones are missing from TCRdb's copy, which holds only in-frame ones; the method was immunoSEQ multiplex PCR. Here the sample spans tens of thousands of clones, roughly 76% being singletons. CDR3 length equals 15 residues. Comment on this clone: Its specificity is not known.

Single viable CD3+CD4+CD8-CD45RO+ cells were sorted as the memory CD4+ T cells. Sequenced input: memory CD4+ T cells from blood. The receptor was isolated from an adult in good health and CMV-seropositive. The V call is TRBV21-1, the J call TRBJ2-7; TRBD2 is taken as the D call from the table, unchecked against the DNA. TRBV21-1 is marked as a pseudogene. DNA for the CDR3: TGTGCCAGCAGCAAAGGCGGGGGGACGCAGCACGAGCAGTACTTC. Amino acid sequence: CASSKGGGTQHEQYF.